A single sample is the source of the 17 T cell receptor beta chains below, sequenced in a study of PD-1 blockade in classical Hodgkin lymphoma. The patients all showed relapse after autologous stem cell transplantation, while their brentuximab vedotin exposure varied. The data were produced by immunoSEQ multiplex PCR, yet TCRdb's version contains in-frame clones alone and is incomplete. The repertoire holds roughly 70,000 clones, about two thirds seen once, with 7.5% to 10% in the top ten. The sample here was peripheral blood mononuclear cells (PBMCs), taken before the second cycle of nivolumab. The receptors were sampled from a human donor with classical Hodgkin lymphoma.

The chain combines TRBV5-1 with TRBJ1-1; TRBD1 aligns across 7 bases. Germline CDR1 reads SGHRS; CDR2 reads YFSETQ. The V and J ends lost 4 bases and 0 bases, in that order; junction bases with no gene match: 6. The CDR3 is 15 amino acids. CDR3 bases: TGCGCCAGCAGCCCGATGACAGGGTTGAACACTGAAGCTTTCTTT. It specifies CASSPMTGLNTEAFF.

This clone showed up just a few times. The gene calls are TRBV15 and TRBJ1-1; D is ambiguous. V dropped 1 base and J dropped 5 bases, with 14 bases sitting between them. In germline, CDR1 is LNHNV, CDR2 YYDKDF (reference sequence). This CDR3 spans 15 amino acids. This chain's CDR3 is CATSRVRAGGTEAFF. CDR3 coding DNA: TGTGCCACCAGCAGAGTAAGGGCCGGTGGGACTGAAGCTTTCTTT.

This chain joins TRBV6-1 and TRBJ2-7, with D perhaps TRBD1 (5 bases). Germline values: CDR1 MNHNS, CDR2 SASEGT. The CDR3 has 14 residues. V was pared by 4 bases and J by 0 bases, with 10 bases between. CDR3 sequence reads: CASSVTQGSYEQYF. DNA of the CDR3: TGTGCCAGCAGTGTAACCCAGGGCTCCTACGAGCAGTACTTC.

The sample holds a few counts of this clone. The V and J genes are TRBV5-4 and TRBJ2-5; D is unclear. Germline lookup yields CDR1 SGHNT and CDR2 YYREEE (reference sequence). This CDR3 contains 15 residues. Between the trimmed V and J ends, which lost 0 bases and 5 bases, there was a span of 14 bases. DNA of the CDR3: TGTGCCAGCAGCTTGGCCGTAGCAGGTGCGGAGACCCAGTACTTC. As protein: CASSLAVAGAETQYF.

This chain uses TRBV5-6 with TRBJ2-2, with D possibly matching TRBD1 (5 bases). The CDR3 is 15 amino acids. Germline values: CDR1 SGHDT, CDR2 YYEEEE. V lost 0 bases and J 6 bases, leaving 12 bases between the germline ends. CDR3: CASSLAGMRSGELFF. The CDR3 DNA reads as TGTGCCAGCAGCTTGGCAGGGATGAGATCCGGGGAGCTGTTTTTT.

V gene TRBV19 combines with J gene TRBJ1-2; 11 bases agree with TRBD1. V shed 4 bases, J shed 3 bases, and the junction held 1 base outside the gene matches. The CDR3 extends over 14 amino acids. Germline V CDR1 and CDR2: LNHDA, SQIVND (reference sequence). For the CDR3, the DNA is TGTGCCAGTAGTAGGACAGGGGGCGACTATGGCTACACCTTC. Protein product: CASSRTGGDYGYTF.

In the case of this clone: Other nucleotide sequences from this sample produce the same CDR3. The chain is built from TRBV29-1 and TRBJ1-2; a weak D match, TRBD1 (6 bases). Trimming took 4 bases from V and 4 from J, leaving 7 bases between them. CDR1 is SQVTM, CDR2 ANQGSEA, per germline. The CDR3 sequence is 11 residues long. The CDR3 loop reads CSVVGGYGYTF. CDR3 nucleotides: TGCAGCGTTGTAGGGGGCTATGGCTACACCTTC.

The chain joins TRBV7-3 to TRBJ1-2; tentatively, D is TRBD1 (5 bases). The CDR3 runs 14 residues. The germline V and J ends were trimmed by 4 bases and 8 bases, with 17 bases remaining between them. In germline, CDR1 is SGHTA, CDR2 FQGTGA. The CDR3 loop reads CASSSRTQGKGYTF. CDR3 in DNA: TGTGCCAGCAGCTCACGGACACAAGGAAAGGGCTACACCTTC.

The V gene is TRBV12-5, the J gene TRBJ1-6; perhaps TRBD1 as D (6 bases). Germline V CDR1 and CDR2: LGHNT, FRNRAP. Trimming left V 3 bases short and J 7 bases short, with 16 bases between. The CDR3 sequence is 16 residues long. CDR3 loop: CASGFLSGGANSPLHF. Here the CDR3 DNA reads TGTGCTAGTGGTTTTCTTAGCGGGGGCGCCAATTCACCCCTCCACTTT.

This chain joins TRBV6-1 and TRBJ1-4; TRBD1 aligns across 7 bases. With V trimmed by 8 bases and J by 4 bases, 10 bases remained unmatched. Germline V gene lookup returns CDR1 MNHNS and CDR2 SASEGT. This CDR3 is 15 amino acids long. The CDR3 reads CASHPRQGHNEKLFF. The DNA for the CDR3 is TGTGCCAGCCACCCCCGACAGGGACATAATGAAAAACTGTTTTTT.

With respect to this clone: This CDR3 is also generated by other DNA sequences in the sample. V usage is TRBV5-1 and J usage is TRBJ2-1; a weak D match, TRBD2 (5 bases). The V gene's germline CDR1 is SGHRS and CDR2 YFSETQ. The V end lost 3 bases, the J end lost 0 bases, and 10 bases lay between the germline ends. This CDR3 spans 15 amino acids. This chain's CDR3 is CASSSSGSSYNEQFF. CDR3 bases: TGCGCCAGCAGCTCAAGTGGGAGCTCCTACAATGAGCAGTTCTTC.

This rearrangement joins TRBV19 to TRBJ1-3; D uncertain. The germline V gene encodes CDR1 LNHDA and CDR2 SQIVND (reference sequence). The CDR3 runs to 13 residues. The V gene lost 6 bases and the J gene lost 4 bases, with 10 bases spanning the gap. The CDR3 sequence: CASSEGSGNTIYF. CDR3 coding DNA: TGTGCCAGTAGCGAGGGATCGGGAAACACCATATATTTT.

V and J are TRBV9 and TRBJ1-6; possibly TRBD1 for D (5 bases). The V gene's germline CDR1 is SGDLS and CDR2 YYNGEE. Trimming took off 0 bases at V and 13 bases at J, with 17 bases between the two ends. The CDR3 totals 15 residues. The CDR3 reads CASSVGDGGYLPLHF. In DNA form, the CDR3 reads TGTGCCAGCAGCGTAGGGGACGGAGGGTATTTGCCCCTCCACTTT.

The rearrangement uses TRBV11-2 and TRBJ1-2; no firm D call. V shed 1 base and J shed 8 bases, with 23 bases lying between them. Per the germline V gene, CDR1 is SGHAT and CDR2 is FQNNGV. This CDR3 contains 17 residues. The CDR3 DNA reads as TGTGCCAGCAGCTTAGCTCACACCCAGGCGGCCCTCTGGGGCTACACCTTC. It yields the protein CASSLAHTQAALWGYTF.

The rearrangement links TRBV9 to TRBJ1-4, with TRBD1 matching 8 bases. Per the germline V gene, CDR1 is SGDLS and CDR2 is YYNGEE. Unmatched junction bases numbered 5, after V lost 4 bases and J lost 6 bases. This CDR3 is 14 amino acids long. The chain's CDR3 is CASSKDREYEKLFF. In DNA form, the CDR3 reads TGTGCCAGCAGCAAGGACAGGGAATATGAAAAACTGTTTTTT.

The chain employs TRBV6-1 and TRBJ1-3; D is perhaps TRBD1 (5 bases). Trimming shortened V by 0 bases and J by 3 bases, and 9 bases separated the two germline ends. CDR3 length: 15 residues. Germline CDR1 MNHNS, CDR2 SASEGT. CDR3 sequence (DNA): TGTGCCAGCAGTGAAGCGGGCAGGGTTGGAAACACCATATATTTT. Its protein product is CASSEAGRVGNTIYF.

This clone came up a few times. This sample also contains other DNA sequences that code for the same CDR3. V is TRBV2 and J is TRBJ2-5; D gene ambiguous. Germline V gene sequence: CDR1 SNHLY, CDR2 FYNNEI. CDR3 size: 13 residues. Trimming took off 1 base at V and 5 bases at J, with 8 bases between the two ends. CDR3 residues: CASSEGIVETQYF. The CDR3 DNA is TGTGCCAGCAGTGAAGGCATTGTTGAGACCCAGTACTTC.